This passage covers 21 T cell receptor beta chains from one sample sequenced in a study of T cell clonality in common variable immunodeficiency. Study findings and constraints: Common variable immunodeficiency TCR beta sequences reportedly had fewer deletions and N-nucleotide insertions.

These TCRs are of unknown antigen specificity. Sequencing was performed with immunoSEQ multiplex PCR; in TCRdb, only in-frame clones are kept and a portion is missing. The sample has more than 20,000 clones, none seen only once. What was sequenced was peripheral blood mononuclear cells. These receptors were collected from a human donor with common variable immunodeficiency.

This clone was counted many times. The DNA ends 3 residues before the CDR3 does, and the rest of the CDR3 is filled in from the germline J gene. The V gene is TRBV7-3, the J gene TRBJ2-1; D gene uncertain. CDR1 and CDR2 (germline): SGHTA, FQGTGA. V was cut by 5 bases and J by 4 bases, with 9 bases left in between. The CDR3 sequence is 13 residues long. The CDR3 DNA, read in part, is TGTGCCAGCAGCCTAGACTCGTACAATGAG. This codes for CASSLDSYNE. The full CDR3 is CASSLDSYNEQFF.

This clone has just a few counts. The sequence runs out 3 residues before the end of the CDR3; the remainder is reconstructed from the germline J gene. The chain employs TRBV6-1 and TRBJ2-1, with D perhaps TRBD1 (6 bases). The CDR3 runs to 16 residues. V gave up 2 bases and J gave up 4 bases, with 15 bases separating them. In germline, CDR1 is MNHNS, CDR2 SASEGT. The sequenced part of the CDR3 DNA is TGTGCCAGCAGTGAAAAGGGCAGGGGCGATTACAATGAG. This sequence encodes CASSEKGRGDYNE. The entire CDR3 is CASSEKGRGDYNEQFF.

This clone was recorded at least ten times. The read is 3 residues too short to cover the CDR3 end, so that end is filled in from the germline J gene. The rearrangement joins TRBV18 to TRBJ2-1; weak D call: TRBD2 (6 bases). The CDR3 length is 15 residues. The V gene lost 3 bases and the J gene lost 0 bases, with 9 bases spanning the gap. Germline V gene lookup returns CDR1 KGHSH and CDR2 LQKENI. The CDR3 is CASSPMTSSYNEQFF. The CDR3 bases that were read are TGTGCCAGCTCACCTATGACTAGCTCCTACAATGAG.

As to this clone: Read coverage stops 3 residues before the CDR3 terminus; the germline J gene supplies the remainder. The chain uses TRBV7-8 and TRBJ2-2, with 8 bases that match TRBD2. Germline CDR1 is SGHVS and CDR2 is FQNEAQ. CDR3 length: 16 residues. The J segment lost 1 base and the V segment lost 4 bases, leaving 5 bases of the junction unmatched. The part of the CDR3 DNA that was read is TGTGCCAGCAGCTCACAACTAGCGGAGAACACCGGGGAG. Amino acids: CASSSQLAENTGE. The whole CDR3 protein is CASSSQLAENTGELFF.

This clone was counted only a few times. The read is 3 residues too short to cover the CDR3 end, so that end is filled in from the germline J gene. J is TRBJ1-1 and V is TRBV20-1; tentatively, D is TRBD1 (5 bases). This CDR3 is built from 15 residues. Germline V lookup: CDR1 DFQATT, CDR2 SNEGSKA (reference sequence). Between the trimmed V and J ends, which lost 6 bases and 3 bases, there was a span of 20 bases. This CDR3 reads CSAPQSDKLYTEAFF. The part of the CDR3 DNA that was read is TGCAGTGCCCCCCAATCGGACAAGTTATACACTGAA.

This clone was recorded many times. Read data end 3 residues before the CDR3 end; the end is taken from the germline J gene. The chain is built from TRBV9 and TRBJ2-7, with 10 bases matching TRBD1. J gave up 2 bases and V 4 bases, and 6 bases lay outside the gene matches. Germline lookup yields CDR1 SGDLS and CDR2 YYNGEE. This CDR3 is built from 15 residues. Partial CDR3 DNA: TGTGCCAGCAGCCAGACAGGGGGCTTTGCCTACGAG. Translated: CASSQTGGFAYE. The CDR3 as a whole reads CASSQTGGFAYEQYF.

This clone was seen only a few times. The read halts 3 residues ahead of the CDR3 end, with the missing end drawn from the germline J gene. This chain connects TRBV11-2 to TRBJ2-5, with 8 bases matching TRBD2. CDR1 and CDR2 from the germline V gene are SGHAT and FQNNGV. The J segment lost 7 bases and the V segment lost 7 bases, leaving 11 bases of the junction unmatched. The CDR3 sequence is 14 residues long. The CDR3 sequence: CASNGGDSGATQYF. CDR3 DNA, as far as it was read: TGTGCCAGCAACGGGGGGGATAGCGGGGCGACC.

This clone was counted only a few times. Sequencing ends 3 residues short of the CDR3 end; the germline J gene provides the rest. This chain links TRBV2 with TRBJ2-7; D is uncertain. CDR3 size: 11 residues. V shed 4 bases and J shed 2 bases, with 3 bases lying between them. From germline, CDR1 is SNHLY and CDR2 FYNNEI. The CDR3 bases that were read are TGTGCCAGCAGTGTCGCCTACGAG. Its translation: CASSVAYE. The entire CDR3 sequence reads CASSVAYEQYF.

As for this clone: The missing CDR3 end, 3 residues past where the read stops, is filled in from the germline J gene. V and J are TRBV5-1 and TRBJ2-3; 9 bases align to TRBD2. The CDR3 length is 16 residues. Germline CDR1 is SGHRS and CDR2 is YFSETQ. V dropped 5 bases and J dropped 0; count of bases not matched to a gene: 7. CDR3 DNA, as far as it was read: TGCGCCAGCAGTCCGCCTAGCGGGGCTAGCACAGATACG. This encodes CASSPPSGASTDT. In full, the CDR3 reads CASSPPSGASTDTQYF.

This clone was picked up many times. The sequenced fragment ends 3 residues before the CDR3 boundary, so the rest is inferred from the germline J gene. The chain employs TRBV5-6 and TRBJ1-6; TRBD1 is a possible D gene (5 bases). CDR1 SGHDT and CDR2 YYEEEE come from the germline V gene. The CDR3 has 12 residues. The CDR3 bases that were read are TGTGCCAGCAGCTTGGCGGGGGAGACC. It specifies CASSLAGET. The whole CDR3 region reads CASSLAGETLHF.

Comments on this clone: The read finishes 3 residues shy of the CDR3 end, and the germline J gene is used to complete it. The V call is TRBV7-2, the J call TRBJ2-2; D might be TRBD1 (6 bases). Germline-derived CDR1 and CDR2 are SGHTA and FQGNSA. Trimming cost V 5 bases and J 2 bases, with 9 bases left between them. CDR3 size: 14 residues. CDR3 protein: CASSRDTNTGELFF. The sequenced part of the CDR3 DNA is TGTGCCAGCAGCCGGGACACTAACACCGGGGAG.

The table lists this clone with many counts. The read ends 3 residues shy of where the CDR3 ends; the end is completed using the germline J gene. The chain has TRBV20-1 and TRBJ2-7; 16 bases line up with TRBD2. This CDR3 has 18 residues. From germline, CDR1 is DFQATT and CDR2 SNEGSKA (reference sequence). Trimming removed 3 bases from V and 0 bases from J; junction bases left unmatched: 8. Partial CDR3 DNA: TGCAGTGCTAGGGACCCCGGGACTAGCGGGAGGGGCTCCTACGAG. This translates into CSARDPGTSGRGSYE. The whole CDR3 reads CSARDPGTSGRGSYEQYF.

As to this clone: The missing CDR3 end, 3 residues past where the read stops, is filled in from the germline J gene. V gene TRBV5-1 combines with J gene TRBJ1-2; 9 bases are shared with TRBD1. V was pared by 0 bases and J by 4 bases, with 4 bases of the junction left unmatched. Germline assignment: CDR1 SGHRS and CDR2 YFSETQ. The CDR3 loop spans 15 amino acids. The CDR3 loop is CASSLGDRAPYGYTF. Incomplete CDR3 DNA: TGCGCCAGCAGCTTGGGGGACAGGGCCCCCTATGGC.

This clone occurred a few times. The read comes to an end 3 residues before the CDR3 does, leaving the germline J gene to fill in the end. The genes are TRBV20-1 and TRBJ1-2, with D unresolved. The ends were cut back, 2 bases at V and 4 bases at J, with 11 bases in the middle. This CDR3 is 13 amino acids long. From germline, CDR1 is DFQATT and CDR2 SNEGSKA (reference sequence). CDR3 DNA (partial): TGCAGTGCTAGACCCACAAAAATCTATGGC. Translation gives CSARPTKIYG. The CDR3 as a whole reads CSARPTKIYGYTF.

This clone came up many times. The read terminates 3 residues ahead of where the CDR3 ends, so the germline J gene completes it. The chain has TRBV30 and TRBJ2-3; 13 positions match TRBD2. The CDR3 has 17 amino acids. Germline CDR1 GTSNPN, CDR2 SVGIG (reference sequence). V shed 5 bases and J 2 bases; nucleotides not matched to a gene: 10. The CDR3 sequence is CAWSRPGLAGPTDTQYF. Partial CDR3 DNA: TGTGCCTGGTCCCGTCCGGGACTAGCGGGACCCACAGATACG. Filled out from reference TRBV30 and TRBJ2-3, the complete variable domain reads SQTIHQWPATLVQPVGSPLSLECTVEGTSNPNLYWYRQAAGRGLQLLFYSVGIGQISSEVPQNLSASRPQDRQFILSSKKLLLSDSGFYLCAWSRPGLAGPTDTQYFGPGTRLTVL.

This clone was counted ten times or more. The read terminates 3 residues before the CDR3 end, so the remaining end is supplied by the germline J gene. The chain carries TRBV5-5 and TRBJ2-5, with 7 bases fitting TRBD1. Germline V gene data show CDR1 as SGHKS and CDR2 as YYEKEE (reference sequence). The J segment lost 5 bases and the V segment lost 1 base, leaving 5 bases of the junction unmatched. The CDR3 runs 14 residues. The covered CDR3 bases are TGTGCCAGCAGCTTGCTACAGGGGAGCGAGACC. This translates into CASSLLQGSET. The whole CDR3 region reads CASSLLQGSETQYF.

At least ten counts were recorded for this clone. The DNA ends 3 residues before the CDR3 does, and the rest of the CDR3 is filled in from the germline J gene. The rearrangement uses TRBV2 and TRBJ2-4; the match to TRBD1 covers 10 bases. Trimming cost V 3 bases and J 1 base; bases outside gene matches: 3. CDR1 SNHLY and CDR2 FYNNEI come from the germline V gene. The CDR3 is 16 amino acids. The sequenced CDR3 bases are TGTGCCAGCAGTGAGACAGGGGGCGCTGCCAAAAACATT. Translation: CASSETGGAAKNI. From start to end, the CDR3 is CASSETGGAAKNIQYF.

This clone occurred many times. The read terminates 3 residues before the CDR3 end, so the remaining end is supplied by the germline J gene. The rearrangement joins TRBV18 to TRBJ2-3; D is possibly TRBD1 (6 bases). Germline V gene sequence: CDR1 KGHSH, CDR2 LQKENI. The CDR3 totals 16 residues. V lost 6 bases to trimming and J lost 1 base, with 17 bases between them. CDR3 DNA, as far as it was read: TGTGCCAGCTCCAGTCTGGGGCAGGGGCGCACAGATACG. This sequence encodes CASSSLGQGRTDT. In full, the CDR3 is CASSSLGQGRTDTQYF.

In this sample, this clone turned up a few times. Read coverage stops 3 residues before the CDR3 terminus; the germline J gene supplies the remainder. The V call is TRBV13, the J call TRBJ1-2, with TRBD1 matching over 7 bases. This CDR3 region has 17 residues. In germline, CDR1 is PRHDT, CDR2 FYEKMQ (reference sequence). V was clipped by 4 bases and J by 1 base; unmatched bases: 12. The CDR3 here is CASSSRQGKLINYGYTF. CDR3 bases read: TGTGCCAGCAGCTCCCGACAGGGCAAGCTTATTAACTATGGC.

This clone was found many times. The observed sequence ends 3 residues before the CDR3 terminus, with the missing tail filled in from the germline J gene. The rearrangement links TRBV5-3 to TRBJ2-3; D not resolved. TRBV5-3 is placed among ORFs of uncertain function. CDR3 length: 16 residues. V shed 4 bases and J shed 0 bases, with 15 bases lying between them. The covered CDR3 bases are TGTGCCAGAAGCCCCGGCGGTAGCCTTAGCACAGATACG. Its protein is CARSPGGSLSTDT. The entire CDR3 is CARSPGGSLSTDTQYF.

This clone has ten or more counts. The CDR3 is CASSRAQGHEQFF. The sequenced part of the CDR3 DNA is TGTGCCAGCTCACGAGCACAGGGCCATGAG. The chain links TRBV18 to TRBJ2-1; a possible D gene is TRBD1 (6 bases). The CDR3 extends 3 residues past the end of the read, so its final part is completed from the germline J gene. V was cut by 4 bases and J by 8 bases, with 12 bases left in between. There are 13 residues in the CDR3. Germline values: CDR1 KGHSH, CDR2 LQKENI.